The 6 T cell receptor beta chains listed next were all sequenced from one sample in a study of T cell clonality in common variable immunodeficiency. The protocol was immunoSEQ multiplex PCR, while the TCRdb copy is restricted to in-frame clones and leaves out a portion. The table lists tens of thousands of clones, no singletons, with about 10% in the top ten. Material for sequencing was peripheral blood mononuclear cells. These receptors were collected from a person aged 18-70 years in good health.

The table lists this clone with many counts. CDR3 bases read: TGCGCCAGCAGCCAGGGCGGGCAGACAGGAGACGAG. Translating it yields CASSQGGQTGDE. The complete CDR3 reads CASSQGGQTGDEQYF. The genes are TRBV4-1 and TRBJ2-7, with D maybe TRBD1 (6 bases). The read falls 3 residues short of the CDR3 end, and the missing part is taken from the germline J gene. CDR1 is MGHRA and CDR2 is YSYEKL in the germline V gene. Trimming took off 3 bases at V and 5 bases at J, with 17 bases between the two ends. There are 15 residues in the CDR3.

This clone was seen at least ten times. Coverage ceases 3 residues before the CDR3 finishes, and the germline J gene fills in the end. The V call is TRBV30, the J call TRBJ1-6; 7 bases are shared with TRBD1. Germline CDR1 GTSNPN, CDR2 SVGIG (reference sequence). The CDR3 covers 13 residues. V lost 5 bases to trimming and J lost 10 bases; unmatched junction nucleotides: 8. The CDR3 sequence is CAWQTGLGSPLHF. CDR3 DNA (partial): TGTGCCTGGCAGACAGGGCTGGGGTCACCC. The full variable domain, with the rest looked up from reference TRBV30 and TRBJ1-6, is SQTIHQWPATLVQPVGSPLSLECTVEGTSNPNLYWYRQAAGRGLQLLFYSVGIGQISSEVPQNLSASRPQDRQFILSSKKLLLSDSGFYLCAWQTGLGSPLHFGNGTRLTVT.

This clone has ten or more counts. The read terminates 3 residues ahead of where the CDR3 ends, so the germline J gene completes it. The chain carries TRBV5-1 and TRBJ2-2; TRBD1 aligns across 8 bases. The germline V gene has CDR1 SGHRS and CDR2 YFSETQ. This CDR3 is 16 amino acids long. Trimming cost V 3 bases and J 1 base; bases outside gene matches: 5. CDR3 DNA, as far as it was read: TGCGCCAGCAGCTGGGGGACAGGAAGGAACACCGGGGAG. As protein: CASSWGTGRNTGE. In full, the CDR3 is CASSWGTGRNTGELFF.

With regard to this clone: The read stops 3 residues short of the end of the CDR3; the missing end is completed from the germline J gene. The chain couples TRBV11-3 to TRBJ2-3, with 8 bases lining up with TRBD2. V shed 6 bases, J shed 6 bases, and the junction held 8 bases outside the gene matches. The germline CDR1 and CDR2 sequences are SGHNT and YENEEA. The CDR3 has 14 amino acids. CDR3 bases read: TGTGCCAGCAGGTCGGGACTAGTCGGTGATACG. It translates to CASRSGLVGDT. From start to end, the CDR3 is CASRSGLVGDTQYF.

This clone was seen repeatedly, ten times or more. The read terminates 3 residues before the CDR3 end, so the remaining end is supplied by the germline J gene. The genes are TRBV9 and TRBJ2-7; a possible D gene is TRBD2 (5 bases). The CDR3 runs to 13 residues. V dropped 0 bases and J dropped 5 bases, with 9 bases sitting between them. In germline, CDR1 is SGDLS, CDR2 YYNGEE. The CDR3 bases that were read are TGTGCCAGCAGCGTAGTTCCGGGGAACGAG. Protein sequence: CASSVVPGNE. In full, the CDR3 reads CASSVVPGNEQYF.

This clone was picked up many times. The read ends 3 residues shy of where the CDR3 ends; the end is completed using the germline J gene. The chain carries TRBV9 and TRBJ2-7; possible D gene TRBD1, 6 bases. The V end was cut by 0 bases, the J end by 3 bases, with 10 bases between. The CDR3 contains 14 residues. Germline assignment: CDR1 SGDLS and CDR2 YYNGEE. The CDR3 sequence is CASSVEQGGYEQYF. The part of the CDR3 DNA that was read is TGTGCCAGCAGCGTAGAACAGGGTGGCTACGAG.